This TCR beta chain was sequenced in a study of T cell responses to AZD1222 COVID-19 vaccine. Unmatched junction bases numbered 3, after V lost 6 bases and J lost 2 bases. The CDR3 has 14 residues. Germline CDR1 MDHEN, CDR2 SYDVKM. Some clones are missing from TCRdb's copy, which holds only in-frame ones; the method was immunoSEQ multiplex PCR. The sample includes 120,000 to 150,000 clones, approximately 78% of them seen just once. In regard to this clone: Antigen specificity is unknown. Other nucleotide sequences in the sample specify the same CDR3.

Study-level results: Recipients of AZD1222 seropositive at baseline numbered only 6 or 7. Donors were chiefly white British, with a greater number of females, and clonal diversity was perhaps underestimated. Researchers report vaccine-associated CD4 TCRs spanning spike, with dominance at 160-218 and 743-854.

The chain recombines TRBV28 with TRBJ1-4, with 7 bases that match TRBD1. This TCR derives from an adult in good health. The material was peripheral blood, obtained on day 0 of MenACWY control vaccination. Written as DNA, the CDR3 is TGTGCCAGCAGCTCAGGGGGGACTAATGAAAAACTGTTTTTT. This codes for CASSSGGTNEKLFF.